The following is a T cell receptor beta chain sequence with its context. This specimen comes from a study of blood T cell repertoires in COVID-19. Overall study context: Samples of COVID-19 (acute and convalescent) were obtained from the United States, Italy and Spain. PBMCs, B-cell-depleted T cells, or T cells were the source of the cDNA or gDNA that made up the material.

This table comes from immunoSEQ multiplex PCR, and its TCRdb copy is limited to in-frame clones, with some not included. The sample lists approximately 300,000 clones, about 90% occurring once. Germline loops: CDR1 SQVTM, CDR2 ANQGSEA. CDR3 length: 14 residues. The ends were cut back, 4 bases at V and 9 bases at J, with 19 bases in the middle. Recruited during active infection, patients (from Seattle) were subsequently followed longitudinally. This sequence was found in a woman aged 25-40 years with COVID-19, enrolled during active disease. This chain joins TRBV29-1 and TRBJ1-5; TRBD1 might be the D (5 bases). The sequenced sample consisted of peripheral blood. CDR3 residues: CSVVGTGTHAPQHF. CDR3 bases: TGCAGCGTTGTTGGGACGGGGACTCACGCGCCCCAGCATTTT.